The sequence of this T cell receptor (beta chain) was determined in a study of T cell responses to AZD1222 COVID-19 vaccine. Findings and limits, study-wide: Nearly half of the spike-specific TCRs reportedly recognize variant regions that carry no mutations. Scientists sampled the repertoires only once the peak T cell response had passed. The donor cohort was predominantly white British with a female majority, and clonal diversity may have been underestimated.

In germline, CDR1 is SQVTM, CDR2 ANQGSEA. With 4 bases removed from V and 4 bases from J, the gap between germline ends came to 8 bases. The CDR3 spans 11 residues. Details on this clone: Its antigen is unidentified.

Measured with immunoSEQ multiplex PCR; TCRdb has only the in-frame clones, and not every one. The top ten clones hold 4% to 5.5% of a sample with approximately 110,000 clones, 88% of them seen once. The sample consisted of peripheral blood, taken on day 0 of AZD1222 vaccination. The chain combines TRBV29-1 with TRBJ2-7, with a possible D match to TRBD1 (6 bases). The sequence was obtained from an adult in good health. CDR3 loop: CSVGTVYEQYF. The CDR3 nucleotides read TGCAGCGTTGGGACAGTTTACGAGCAGTACTTC.